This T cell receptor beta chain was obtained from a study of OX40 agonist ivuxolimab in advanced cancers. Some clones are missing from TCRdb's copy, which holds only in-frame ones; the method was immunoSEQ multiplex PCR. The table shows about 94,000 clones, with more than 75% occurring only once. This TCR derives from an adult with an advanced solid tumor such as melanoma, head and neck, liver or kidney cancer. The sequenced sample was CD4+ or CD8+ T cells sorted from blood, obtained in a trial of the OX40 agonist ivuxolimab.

The CDR3 DNA is TGTGCCAGCAGACTGACGACAGGGAACACTGAAGCTTTCTTT. Amino acids: CASRLTTGNTEAFF. The J gene is TRBJ1-1, the V gene TRBV7-2, with TRBD1 as a possible D gene (6 bases). The germline CDR1 and CDR2 sequences are SGHTA and FQGNSA. Deletions cut 6 bases from V and 1 base from J, with 12 bases between. This CDR3 contains 14 residues.